These 3 T cell receptor beta chains came from one sample sequenced in a study of T cells in Graves' hyperthyroidism and ophthalmopathy. There were TCR beta CDR3 regions amplified from RNA transcripts. In the first-round RT-PCR of the TCR CDR3, the HTBI primer set was used. MiXCR was run by TCRdb on the multiplex PCR reads, yielding one entry per CDR3 protein. The sample holds 300,000 to 450,000 distinct CDR3 sequences, about 18% seen once. The sample taken for sequencing was blood. Source of these receptors: a man aged 18-30 years with Graves' ophthalmopathy.

V usage is TRBV7-2 and J usage is TRBJ2-1; D is possibly TRBD1 or TRBD2 (6 bases each). The CDR3 consists of 18 residues. Trimming shortened V by 6 bases and J by 3 bases, and 24 bases separated the two germline ends. Germline CDR1 is SGHTA and CDR2 is FQGNSA. CDR3: CASREQGAGLGGYNEQFF. CDR3 coding DNA: TGTGCCAGCAGGGAACAGGGCGCGGGCTTGGGGGGCTACAATGAGCAGTTCTTC.

This clonotype was found many times. The rearrangement links TRBV29-1 to TRBJ2-1, with 7 bases that match TRBD1. Germline-derived CDR1 and CDR2 are SQVTM and ANQGSEA. V lost 5 bases to trimming and J lost 0 bases; unmatched junction nucleotides: 10. There are 16 residues in the CDR3. As DNA, the CDR3 is TGCAGCGTTAGGGTGACAGGGTCAAGCTCCTACAATGAGCAGTTCTTC. Protein sequence: CSVRVTGSSSYNEQFF.

This clonotype appeared a few times. This chain connects TRBV20-1 to TRBJ2-7; D is uncertain. Germline CDR1 is DFQATT and CDR2 is SNEGSKA (reference sequence). V was trimmed by 2 bases and J by 3 bases, leaving 5 bases between them. The CDR3 length is 11 residues. The CDR3 DNA follows: TGCAGTGCTAGATTGGACTACGAGCAGTACTTC. Its translation is CSARLDYEQYF.